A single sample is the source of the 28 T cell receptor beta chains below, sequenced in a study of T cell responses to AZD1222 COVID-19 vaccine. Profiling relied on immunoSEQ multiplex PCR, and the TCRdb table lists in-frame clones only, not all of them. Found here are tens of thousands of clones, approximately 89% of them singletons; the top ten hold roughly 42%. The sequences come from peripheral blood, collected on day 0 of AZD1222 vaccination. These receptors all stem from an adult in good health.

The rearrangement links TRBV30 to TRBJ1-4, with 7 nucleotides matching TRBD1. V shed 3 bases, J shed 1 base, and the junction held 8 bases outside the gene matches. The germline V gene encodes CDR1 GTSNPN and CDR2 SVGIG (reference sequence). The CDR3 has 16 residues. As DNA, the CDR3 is TGTGCCTGGAGGTACAGGGGCGGAGGAACTAATGAAAAACTGTTTTTT. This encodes CAWRYRGGGTNEKLFF. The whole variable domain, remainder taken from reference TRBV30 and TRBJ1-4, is SQTIHQWPATLVQPVGSPLSLECTVEGTSNPNLYWYRQAAGRGLQLLFYSVGIGQISSEVPQNLSASRPQDRQFILSSKKLLLSDSGFYLCAWRYRGGGTNEKLFFGSGTQLSVL.

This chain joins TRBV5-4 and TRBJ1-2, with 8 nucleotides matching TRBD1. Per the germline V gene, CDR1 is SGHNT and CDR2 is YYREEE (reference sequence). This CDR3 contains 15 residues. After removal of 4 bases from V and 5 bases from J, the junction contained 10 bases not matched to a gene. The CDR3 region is CASSSPQGASYGYTF. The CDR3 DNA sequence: TGTGCCAGCAGCAGTCCCCAGGGGGCGTCTTATGGCTACACCTTC. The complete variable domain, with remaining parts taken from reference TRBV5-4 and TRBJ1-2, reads ETGVTQSPTHLIKTRGQQVTLRCSSQSGHNTVSWYQQALGQGPQFIFQYYREEENGRGNFPPRFSGLQFPNYSSELNVNALELDDSALYLCASSSPQGASYGYTFGSGTRLTVV.

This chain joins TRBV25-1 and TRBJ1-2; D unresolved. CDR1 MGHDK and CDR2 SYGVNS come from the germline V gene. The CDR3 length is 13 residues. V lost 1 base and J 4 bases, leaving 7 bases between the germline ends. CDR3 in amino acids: CASSESAVYGYTF. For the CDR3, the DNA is TGTGCCAGCAGTGAATCAGCGGTCTATGGCTACACCTTC.

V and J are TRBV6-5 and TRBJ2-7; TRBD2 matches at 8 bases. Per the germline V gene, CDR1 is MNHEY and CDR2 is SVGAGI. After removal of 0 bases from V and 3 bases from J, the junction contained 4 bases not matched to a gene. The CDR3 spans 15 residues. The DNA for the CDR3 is TGTGCCAGCAGTTACTCCCCGGGAGGGAGCTACGAGCAGTACTTC. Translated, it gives CASSYSPGGSYEQYF.

The CDR3 here is CASSVDSGNTIYF. Written as DNA, the CDR3 is TGTGCCAGCAGCGTAGACTCTGGAAACACCATATATTTT. The J gene is TRBJ1-3, the V gene TRBV9; D remains unclear. The CDR3 consists of 13 residues. CDR1 is SGDLS, CDR2 YYNGEE, per germline. Trimming shortened V by 0 bases and J by 0 bases, and 1 base separated the two germline ends.

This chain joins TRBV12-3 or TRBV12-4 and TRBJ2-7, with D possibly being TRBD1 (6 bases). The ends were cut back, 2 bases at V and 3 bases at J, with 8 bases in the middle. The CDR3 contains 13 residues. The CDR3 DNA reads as TGTGCCAGCAGTTTACGGGACAACTACGAGCAGTACTTC. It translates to CASSLRDNYEQYF.

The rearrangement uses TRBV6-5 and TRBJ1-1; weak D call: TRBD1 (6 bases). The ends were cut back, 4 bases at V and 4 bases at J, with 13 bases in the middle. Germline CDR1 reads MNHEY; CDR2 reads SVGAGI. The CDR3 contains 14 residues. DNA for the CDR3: TGTGCCAGCAGTTCTAACAGGGTTCTCACTGAAGCTTTCTTT. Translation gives CASSSNRVLTEAFF.

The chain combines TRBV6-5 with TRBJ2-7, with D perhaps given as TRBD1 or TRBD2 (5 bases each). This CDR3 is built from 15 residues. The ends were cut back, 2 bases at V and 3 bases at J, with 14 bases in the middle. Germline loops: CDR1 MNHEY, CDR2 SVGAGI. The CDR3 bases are TGTGCCAGCAGTTACGACCGGGACGGTTACTACGAGCAGTACTTC. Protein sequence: CASSYDRDGYYEQYF.

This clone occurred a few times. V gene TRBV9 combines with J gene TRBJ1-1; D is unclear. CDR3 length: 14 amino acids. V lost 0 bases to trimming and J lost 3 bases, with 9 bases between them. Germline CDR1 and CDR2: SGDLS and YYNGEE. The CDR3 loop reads CASSVASRDTEAFF. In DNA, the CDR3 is TGTGCCAGCAGCGTAGCTTCTCGGGACACTGAAGCTTTCTTT.

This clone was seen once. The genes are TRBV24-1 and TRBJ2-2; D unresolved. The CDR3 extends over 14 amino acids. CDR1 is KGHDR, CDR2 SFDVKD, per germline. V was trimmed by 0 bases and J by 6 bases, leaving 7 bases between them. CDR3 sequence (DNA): TGTGCCACCAGTGATTTGCAGTTCCCCGGGGAGCTGTTTTTT. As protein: CATSDLQFPGELFF.

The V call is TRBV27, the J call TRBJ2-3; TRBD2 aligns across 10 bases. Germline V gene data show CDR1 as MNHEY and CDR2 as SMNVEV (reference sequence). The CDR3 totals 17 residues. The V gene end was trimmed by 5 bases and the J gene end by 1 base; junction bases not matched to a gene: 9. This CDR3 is CASSLAGASYRTDTQYF. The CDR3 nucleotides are TGTGCCAGCAGTCTAGCGGGGGCCTCCTACCGCACAGATACGCAGTATTTT.

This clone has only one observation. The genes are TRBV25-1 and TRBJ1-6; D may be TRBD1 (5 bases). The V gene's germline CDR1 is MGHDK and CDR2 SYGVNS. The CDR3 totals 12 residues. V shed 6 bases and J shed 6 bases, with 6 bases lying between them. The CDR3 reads CASRGGNSPLHF. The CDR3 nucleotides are TGTGCCAGCAGGGGGGGTAATTCACCCCTCCACTTT.

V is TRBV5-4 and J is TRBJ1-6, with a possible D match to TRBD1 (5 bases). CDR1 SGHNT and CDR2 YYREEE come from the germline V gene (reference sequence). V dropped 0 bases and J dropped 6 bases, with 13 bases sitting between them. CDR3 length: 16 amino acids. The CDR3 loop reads CASSLGSGQSNSPLHF. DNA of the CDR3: TGTGCCAGCAGCTTGGGCTCAGGGCAGAGTAATTCACCCCTCCACTTT.

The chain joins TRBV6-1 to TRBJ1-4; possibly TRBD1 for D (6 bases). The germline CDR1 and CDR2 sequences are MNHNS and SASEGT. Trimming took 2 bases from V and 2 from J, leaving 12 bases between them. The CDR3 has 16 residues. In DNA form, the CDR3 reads TGTGCCAGCAGTGAATTCACTCAGGGGACTAATGAAAAACTGTTTTTT. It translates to CASSEFTQGTNEKLFF.

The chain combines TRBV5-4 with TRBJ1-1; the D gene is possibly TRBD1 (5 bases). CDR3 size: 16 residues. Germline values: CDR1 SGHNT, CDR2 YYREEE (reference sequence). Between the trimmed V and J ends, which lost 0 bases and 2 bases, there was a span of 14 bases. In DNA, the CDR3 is TGTGCCAGCAGCTTGGGGGGCGCCCGGCATAACACTGAAGCTTTCTTT. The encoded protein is CASSLGGARHNTEAFF. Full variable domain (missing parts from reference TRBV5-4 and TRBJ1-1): ETGVTQSPTHLIKTRGQQVTLRCSSQSGHNTVSWYQQALGQGPQFIFQYYREEENGRGNFPPRFSGLQFPNYSSELNVNALELDDSALYLCASSLGGARHNTEAFFGQGTRLTVV.

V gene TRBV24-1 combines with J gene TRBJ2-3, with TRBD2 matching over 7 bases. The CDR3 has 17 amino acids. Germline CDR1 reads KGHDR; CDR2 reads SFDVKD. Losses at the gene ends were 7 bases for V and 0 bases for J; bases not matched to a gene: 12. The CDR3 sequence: CATSLGGGPASTDTQYF. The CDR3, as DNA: TGTGCCACCAGCCTGGGGGGGGGACCAGCTAGCACAGATACGCAGTATTTT.

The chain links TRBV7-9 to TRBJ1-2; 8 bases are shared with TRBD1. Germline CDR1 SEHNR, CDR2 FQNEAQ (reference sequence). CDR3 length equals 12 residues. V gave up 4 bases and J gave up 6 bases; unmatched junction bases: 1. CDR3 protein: CASSSTGDGYTF. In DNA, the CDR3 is TGTGCCAGCAGCTCGACAGGGGATGGCTACACCTTC.

The DNA of the CDR3 is TGTGCCAGCAGCCAATTAAATCAGCCCCAGCATTTT. Amino acid sequence: CASSQLNQPQHF. The chain has TRBV14 and TRBJ1-5; D is unresolved. This CDR3 has 12 residues. Germline V gives CDR1 SGHDN, CDR2 FVKESK. V dropped 2 bases and J dropped 4 bases, with 3 bases sitting between them. The full variable domain, rest sourced from reference TRBV14 and TRBJ1-5, is EAGVTQFPSHSVIEKGQTVTLRCDPISGHDNLYWYRRVMGKEIKFLLHFVKESKQDESGMPNNRFLAERTGGTYSTLKVQPAELEDSGVYFCASSQLNQPQHFGDGTRLSIL.

The CDR3 bases are TGTGCCACCAGCAGAGAAGGTTCTGGGGGCTATGGCTACACCTTC. This gives the protein CATSREGSGGYGYTF. This sequence joins TRBV15 and TRBJ1-2; tentatively, D is TRBD1 (5 bases). Looked up from germline, CDR1 is LNHNV and CDR2 is YYDKDF (reference sequence). V lost 0 bases and J lost 4, with 12 bases in between. The CDR3 has 15 residues.

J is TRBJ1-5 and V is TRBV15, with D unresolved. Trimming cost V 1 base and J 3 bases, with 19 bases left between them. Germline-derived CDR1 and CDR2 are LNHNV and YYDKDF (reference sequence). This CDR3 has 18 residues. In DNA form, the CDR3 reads TGTGCCACCAGCAGAGGTTCACTTTTCTCGACCCCCAATCAGCCCCAGCATTTT. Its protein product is CATSRGSLFSTPNQPQHF.

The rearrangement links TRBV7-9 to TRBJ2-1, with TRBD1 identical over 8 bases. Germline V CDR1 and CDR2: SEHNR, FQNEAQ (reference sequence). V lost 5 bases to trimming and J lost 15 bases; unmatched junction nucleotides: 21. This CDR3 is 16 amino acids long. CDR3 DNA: TGTGCCAGCAGCCCGGGCCCGGGACAGGTTTATTTAGGGTGGTTCTTC. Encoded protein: CASSPGPGQVYLGWFF.

The CDR3 protein is CASSLTGFYSNQPQHF. The CDR3 DNA is TGTGCCAGCAGCTTAACGGGGTTCTATAGCAATCAGCCCCAGCATTTT. The V gene is TRBV7-8, the J gene TRBJ1-5, with D uncertain. The CDR3 runs 16 residues. V was shortened by 2 bases and J by 0 bases, with 11 bases between the two germline ends. The germline V gene has CDR1 SGHVS and CDR2 FQNEAQ.

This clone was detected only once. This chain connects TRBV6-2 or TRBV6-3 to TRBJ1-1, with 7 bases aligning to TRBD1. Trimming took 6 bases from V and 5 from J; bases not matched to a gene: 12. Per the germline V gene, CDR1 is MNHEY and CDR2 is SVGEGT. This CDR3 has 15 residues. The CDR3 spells CASRPDWTGRTEAFF. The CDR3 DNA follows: TGTGCCAGCAGGCCTGACTGGACAGGAAGAACTGAAGCTTTCTTT.

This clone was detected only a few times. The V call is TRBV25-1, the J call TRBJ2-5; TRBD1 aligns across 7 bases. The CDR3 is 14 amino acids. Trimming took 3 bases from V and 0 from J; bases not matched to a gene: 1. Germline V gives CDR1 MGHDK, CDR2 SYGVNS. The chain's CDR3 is CASSERGHQETQYF. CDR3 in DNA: TGTGCCAGCAGTGAGAGGGGGCACCAAGAGACCCAGTACTTC.

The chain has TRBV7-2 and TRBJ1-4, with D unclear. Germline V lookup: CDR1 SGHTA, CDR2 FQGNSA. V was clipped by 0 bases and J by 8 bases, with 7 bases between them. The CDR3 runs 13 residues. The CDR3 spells CASSLAFGEKLFF. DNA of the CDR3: TGTGCCAGCAGCTTAGCGTTTGGGGAAAAACTGTTTTTT.

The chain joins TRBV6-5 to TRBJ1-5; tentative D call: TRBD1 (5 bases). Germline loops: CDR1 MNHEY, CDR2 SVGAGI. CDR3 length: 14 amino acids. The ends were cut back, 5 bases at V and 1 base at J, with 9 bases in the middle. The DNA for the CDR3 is TGTGCCAGCAGTCCCGGGGGGAGCAATCAGCCCCAGCATTTT. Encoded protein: CASSPGGSNQPQHF.

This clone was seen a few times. CDR3 residues: CASSRTGRETQYF. The CDR3 region has the DNA TGTGCCAGCAGCAGGACGGGGCGAGAGACCCAGTACTTC. The chain is built from TRBV5-6 and TRBJ2-5; D may be TRBD1 or TRBD2 (5 bases each). Trimming took 4 bases from V and 4 from J, leaving 11 bases between them. Germline V gene sequence: CDR1 SGHDT, CDR2 YYEEEE. This CDR3 comprises 13 residues. Combining the CDR3 with reference TRBV5-6 and TRBJ2-5 gives the whole variable domain DAGVTQSPTHLIKTRGQQVTLRCSPKSGHDTVSWYQQALGQGPQFIFQYYEEEERQRGNFPDRFSGHQFPNYSSELNVNALLLGDSALYLCASSRTGRETQYFGPGTRLLVL.

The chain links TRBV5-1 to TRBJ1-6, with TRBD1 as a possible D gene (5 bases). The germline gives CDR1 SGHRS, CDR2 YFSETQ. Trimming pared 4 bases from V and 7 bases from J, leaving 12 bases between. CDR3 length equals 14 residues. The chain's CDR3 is CASSEGLTNSPLHF. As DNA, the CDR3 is TGCGCCAGCAGCGAGGGACTGACCAATTCACCCCTCCACTTT.